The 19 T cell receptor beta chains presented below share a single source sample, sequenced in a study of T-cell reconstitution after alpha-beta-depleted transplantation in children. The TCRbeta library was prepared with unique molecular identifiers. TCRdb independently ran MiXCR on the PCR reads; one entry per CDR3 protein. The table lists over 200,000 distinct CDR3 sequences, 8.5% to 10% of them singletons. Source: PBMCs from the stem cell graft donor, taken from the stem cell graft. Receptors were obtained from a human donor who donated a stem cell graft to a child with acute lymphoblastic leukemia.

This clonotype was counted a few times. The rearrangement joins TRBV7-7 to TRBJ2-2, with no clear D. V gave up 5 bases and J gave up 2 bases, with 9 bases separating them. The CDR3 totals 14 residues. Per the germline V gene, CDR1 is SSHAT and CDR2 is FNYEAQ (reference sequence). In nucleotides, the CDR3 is TGTGCCAGCAGCCCGGACGGAAACACCGGGGAGCTGTTTTTT. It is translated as CASSPDGNTGELFF.

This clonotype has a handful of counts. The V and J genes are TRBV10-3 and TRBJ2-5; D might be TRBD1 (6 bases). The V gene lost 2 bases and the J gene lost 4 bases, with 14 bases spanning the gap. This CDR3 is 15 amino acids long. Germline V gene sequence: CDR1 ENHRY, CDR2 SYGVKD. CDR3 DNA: TGTGCCATCAGTGAGCCACAGGGAACGGGAGAGACCCAGTACTTC. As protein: CAISEPQGTGETQYF.

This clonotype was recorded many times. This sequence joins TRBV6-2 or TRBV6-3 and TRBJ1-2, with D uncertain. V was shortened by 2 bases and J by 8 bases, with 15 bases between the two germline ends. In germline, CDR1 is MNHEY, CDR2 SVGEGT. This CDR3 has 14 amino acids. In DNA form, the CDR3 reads TGTGCCAGCAGTTACAGTTCTGGAGTTGTCGGCTACACCTTC. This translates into CASSYSSGVVGYTF.

The CDR3 nucleotides read TGCAGCGTTGATCCGACCGCTAGTAATGAGCAGTTCTTC. As protein: CSVDPTASNEQFF. The chain uses TRBV29-1 and TRBJ2-1, with unresolved D. Germline CDR1 is SQVTM and CDR2 is ANQGSEA. This CDR3 contains 13 residues. The ends were cut back, 3 bases at V and 7 bases at J, with 13 bases in the middle.

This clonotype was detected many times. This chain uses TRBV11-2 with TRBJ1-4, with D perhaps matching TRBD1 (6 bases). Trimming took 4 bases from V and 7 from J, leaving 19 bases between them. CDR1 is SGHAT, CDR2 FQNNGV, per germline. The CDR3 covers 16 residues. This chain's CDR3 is CASSSPGGGLSEKLFF. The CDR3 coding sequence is TGTGCCAGCAGCTCCCCTGGGGGGGGCTTAAGTGAAAAACTGTTTTTT.

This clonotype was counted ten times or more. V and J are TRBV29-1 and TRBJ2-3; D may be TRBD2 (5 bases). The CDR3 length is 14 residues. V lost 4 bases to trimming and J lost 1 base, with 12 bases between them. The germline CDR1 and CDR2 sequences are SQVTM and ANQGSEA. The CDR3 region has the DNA TGCAGCGTTGCCCCCCGGCGGGGCACAGATACGCAGTATTTT. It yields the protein CSVAPRRGTDTQYF.

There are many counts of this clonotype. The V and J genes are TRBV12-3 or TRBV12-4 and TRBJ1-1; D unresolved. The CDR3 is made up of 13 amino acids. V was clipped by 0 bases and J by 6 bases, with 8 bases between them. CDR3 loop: CASSLAGGAEAFF. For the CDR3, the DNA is TGTGCCAGCAGTTTAGCGGGCGGAGCTGAAGCTTTCTTT.

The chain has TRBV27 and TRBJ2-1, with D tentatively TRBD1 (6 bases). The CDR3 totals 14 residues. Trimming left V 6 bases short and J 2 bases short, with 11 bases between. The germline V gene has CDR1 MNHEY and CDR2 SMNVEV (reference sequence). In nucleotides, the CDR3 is TGTGCCAGCAGACGACAGGTGACCTACAATGAGCAGTTCTTC. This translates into CASRRQVTYNEQFF.

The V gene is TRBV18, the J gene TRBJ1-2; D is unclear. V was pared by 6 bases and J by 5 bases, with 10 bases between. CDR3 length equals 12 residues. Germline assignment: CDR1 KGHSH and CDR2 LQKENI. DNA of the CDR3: TGTGCCAGCTCTCACGACGTTTATGGCTACACCTTC. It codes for CASSHDVYGYTF. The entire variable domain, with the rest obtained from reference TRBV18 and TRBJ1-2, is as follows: NAGVMQNPRHLVRRRGQEARLRCSPMKGHSHVYWYRQLPEEGLKFMVYLQKENIIDESGMPKERFSAEFPKEGPSILRIQQVVRGDSAAYFCASSHDVYGYTFGSGTRLTVV.

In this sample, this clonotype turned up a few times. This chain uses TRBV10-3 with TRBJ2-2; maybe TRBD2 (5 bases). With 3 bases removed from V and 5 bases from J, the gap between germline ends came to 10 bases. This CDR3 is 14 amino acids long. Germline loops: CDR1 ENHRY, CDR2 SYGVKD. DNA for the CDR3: TGTGCCATCAGTGAAGGACTGACGACCGGGGAGCTGTTTTTT. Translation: CAISEGLTTGELFF.

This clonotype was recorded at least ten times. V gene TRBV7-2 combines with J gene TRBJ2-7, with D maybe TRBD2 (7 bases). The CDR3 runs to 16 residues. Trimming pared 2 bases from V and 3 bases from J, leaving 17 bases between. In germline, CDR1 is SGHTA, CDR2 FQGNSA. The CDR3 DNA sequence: TGTGCCAGCAGCTTACCCCGGGGGAGGGGGGGCTACGAGCAGTACTTC. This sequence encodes CASSLPRGRGGYEQYF.

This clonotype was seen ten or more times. CDR3 nucleotides: TGCGCCAGCAGGGGATACCCCTACGAGCAGTACTTC. Residues: CASRGYPYEQYF. The rearrangement links TRBV5-1 to TRBJ2-7; D not resolved. Trimming pared 5 bases from V and 2 bases from J, leaving 8 bases between. CDR1 is SGHRS and CDR2 is YFSETQ in the germline V gene. The CDR3 has 12 amino acids.

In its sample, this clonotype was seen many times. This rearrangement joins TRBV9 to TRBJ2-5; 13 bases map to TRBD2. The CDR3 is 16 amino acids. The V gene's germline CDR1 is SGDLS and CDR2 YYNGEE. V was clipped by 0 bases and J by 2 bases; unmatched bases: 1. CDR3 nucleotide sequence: TGTGCCAGCAGCGTAGGGACTAGCGGGGGACAAGAGACCCAGTACTTC. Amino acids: CASSVGTSGGQETQYF.

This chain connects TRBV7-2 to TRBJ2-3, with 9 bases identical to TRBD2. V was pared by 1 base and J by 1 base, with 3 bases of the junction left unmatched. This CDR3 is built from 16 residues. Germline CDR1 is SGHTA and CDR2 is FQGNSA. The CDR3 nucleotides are TGTGCCAGCAGCTTAGGGGTAGCGGGGGGCACAGATACGCAGTATTTT. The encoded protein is CASSLGVAGGTDTQYF.

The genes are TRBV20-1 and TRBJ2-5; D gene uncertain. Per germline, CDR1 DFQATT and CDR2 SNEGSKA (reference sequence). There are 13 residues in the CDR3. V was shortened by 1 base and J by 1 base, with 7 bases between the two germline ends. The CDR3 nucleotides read TGCAGTGCTAGAGCACCCACCCAAGAGACCCAGTACTTC. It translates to CSARAPTQETQYF.

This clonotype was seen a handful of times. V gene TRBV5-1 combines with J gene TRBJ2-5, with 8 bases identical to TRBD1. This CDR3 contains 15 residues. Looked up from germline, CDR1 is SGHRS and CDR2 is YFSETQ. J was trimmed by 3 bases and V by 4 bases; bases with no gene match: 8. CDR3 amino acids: CASSPPGQEEETQYF. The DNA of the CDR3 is TGCGCCAGCAGCCCCCCGGGACAGGAAGAAGAGACCCAGTACTTC.

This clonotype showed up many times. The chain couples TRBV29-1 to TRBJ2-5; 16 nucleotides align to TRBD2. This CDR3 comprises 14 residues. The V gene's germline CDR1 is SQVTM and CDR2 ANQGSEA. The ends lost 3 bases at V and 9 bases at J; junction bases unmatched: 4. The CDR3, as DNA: TGCAGCGTTGATAAGGGACTAGCGGGGGGGGCCCAGTACTTC. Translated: CSVDKGLAGGAQYF.

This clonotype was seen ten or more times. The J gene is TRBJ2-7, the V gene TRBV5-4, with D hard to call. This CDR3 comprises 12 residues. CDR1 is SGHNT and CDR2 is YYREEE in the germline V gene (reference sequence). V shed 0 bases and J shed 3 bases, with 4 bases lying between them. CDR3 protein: CASSLGLYEQYF. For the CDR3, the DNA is TGTGCCAGCAGCTTGGGCCTCTACGAGCAGTACTTC.

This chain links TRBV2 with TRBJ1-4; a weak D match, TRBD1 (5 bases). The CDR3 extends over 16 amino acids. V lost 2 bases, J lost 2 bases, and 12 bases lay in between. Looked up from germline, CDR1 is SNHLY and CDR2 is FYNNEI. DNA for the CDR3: TGTGCCAGCAGTGAAATCGGGGGTTGGACTAATGAAAAACTGTTTTTT. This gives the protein CASSEIGGWTNEKLFF.